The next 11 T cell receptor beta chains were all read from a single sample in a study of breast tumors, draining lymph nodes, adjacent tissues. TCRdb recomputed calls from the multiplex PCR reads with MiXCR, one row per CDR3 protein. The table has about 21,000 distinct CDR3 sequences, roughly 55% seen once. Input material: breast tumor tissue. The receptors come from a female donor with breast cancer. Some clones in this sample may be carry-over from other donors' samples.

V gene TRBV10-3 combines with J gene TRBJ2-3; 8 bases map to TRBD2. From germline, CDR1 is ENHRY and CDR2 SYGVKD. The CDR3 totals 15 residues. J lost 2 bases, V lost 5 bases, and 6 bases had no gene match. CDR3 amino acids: CAISWSGSATDTQYF. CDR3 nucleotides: TGTGCCATCAGTTGGAGCGGGAGTGCCACAGATACGCAGTATTTT.

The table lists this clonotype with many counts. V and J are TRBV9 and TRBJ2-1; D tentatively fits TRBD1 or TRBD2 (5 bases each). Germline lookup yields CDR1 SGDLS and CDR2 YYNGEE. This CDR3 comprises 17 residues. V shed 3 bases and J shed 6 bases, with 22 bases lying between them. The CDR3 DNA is TGTGCCAGCAGCGCACCCACCCGGGGCCGGAGTATCAATGAGCAGTTCTTC. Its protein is CASSAPTRGRSINEQFF.

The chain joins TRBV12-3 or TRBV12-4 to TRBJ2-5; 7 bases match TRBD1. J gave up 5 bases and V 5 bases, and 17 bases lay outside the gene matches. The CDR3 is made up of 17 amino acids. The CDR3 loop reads CASSPRLRAVQGETQYF. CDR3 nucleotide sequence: TGTGCCAGCAGTCCTAGGCTACGAGCAGTACAGGGGGAGACCCAGTACTTC.

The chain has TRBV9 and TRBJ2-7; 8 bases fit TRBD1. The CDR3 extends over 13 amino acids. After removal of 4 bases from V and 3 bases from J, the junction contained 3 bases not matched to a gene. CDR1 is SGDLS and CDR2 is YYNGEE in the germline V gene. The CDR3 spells CASSRTGNYEQYF. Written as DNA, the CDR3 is TGTGCCAGCAGCAGGACAGGGAACTACGAGCAGTACTTC.

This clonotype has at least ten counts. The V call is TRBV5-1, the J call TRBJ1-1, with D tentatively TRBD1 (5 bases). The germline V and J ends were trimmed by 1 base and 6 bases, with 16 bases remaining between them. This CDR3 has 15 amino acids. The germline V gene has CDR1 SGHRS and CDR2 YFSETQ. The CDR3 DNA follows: TGCGCCAGCAGCTTGCTCGGTGGGGAGGGGTCTGAAGCTTTCTTT. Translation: CASSLLGGEGSEAFF.

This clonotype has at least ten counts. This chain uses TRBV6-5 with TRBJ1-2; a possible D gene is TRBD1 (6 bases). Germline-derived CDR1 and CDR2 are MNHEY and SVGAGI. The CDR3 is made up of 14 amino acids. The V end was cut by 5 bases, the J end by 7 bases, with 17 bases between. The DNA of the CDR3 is TGTGCCAGCAGTGAGACAGGCGGAGTATTTGGCTACACCTTC. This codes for CASSETGGVFGYTF.

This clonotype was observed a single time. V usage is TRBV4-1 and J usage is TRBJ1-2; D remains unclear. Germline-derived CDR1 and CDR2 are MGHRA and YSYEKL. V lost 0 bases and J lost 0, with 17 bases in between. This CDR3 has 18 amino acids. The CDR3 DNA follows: TGCGCCAGCAGCCAAGATCTTAGGGTGGCAGGAGCTAACTATGGCTACACCTTC. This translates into CASSQDLRVAGANYGYTF.

The CDR3 is CASSLIAGATYNEQFF. CDR3 sequence (DNA): TGTGCCAGCAGCCTAATAGCGGGGGCCACCTACAATGAGCAGTTCTTC. The chain couples TRBV7-2 to TRBJ2-1; 9 nucleotides agree with TRBD2. The CDR3 has 16 amino acids. Per germline, CDR1 SGHTA and CDR2 FQGNSA. J lost 2 bases, V lost 5 bases, and 7 bases had no gene match.

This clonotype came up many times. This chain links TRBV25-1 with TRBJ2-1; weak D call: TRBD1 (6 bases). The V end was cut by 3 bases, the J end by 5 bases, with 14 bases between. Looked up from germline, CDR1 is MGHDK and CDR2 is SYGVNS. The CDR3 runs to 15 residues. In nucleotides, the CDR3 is TGTGCCAGCAGTGATTTGGACAGTGCCCACAATGAGCAGTTCTTC. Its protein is CASSDLDSAHNEQFF.

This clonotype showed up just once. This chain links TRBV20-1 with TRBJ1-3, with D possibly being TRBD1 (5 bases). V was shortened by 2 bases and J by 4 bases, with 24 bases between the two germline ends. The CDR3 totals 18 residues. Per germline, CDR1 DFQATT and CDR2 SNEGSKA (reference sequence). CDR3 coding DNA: TGCAGTGCTAGACGACCGGGACCGCGCTCCAAGGGAGGAAACACCATATATTTT. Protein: CSARRPGPRSKGGNTIYF.

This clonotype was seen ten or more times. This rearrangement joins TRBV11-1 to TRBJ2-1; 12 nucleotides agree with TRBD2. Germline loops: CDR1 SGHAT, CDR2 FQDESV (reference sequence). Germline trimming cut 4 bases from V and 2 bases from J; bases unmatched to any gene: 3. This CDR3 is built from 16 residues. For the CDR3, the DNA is TGTGCCAGCAGCTCGAGACTAGCGGGAGCCTACAATGAGCAGTTCTTC. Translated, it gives CASSSRLAGAYNEQFF.